These T cell receptor beta chains were read from a single sample in a study of CD4 T cells in relation to SARS-CoV-2 and coronaviruses. Here immunoSEQ multiplex PCR was the method, and the copy in TCRdb shows in-frame clones only, minus some. The repertoire consists of 25,000 to 30,000 clones, with about three quarters occurring once and the leading ten covering around 9.3%. No antigen has been assigned to these receptors. Sequenced sample: CD4+ T cells from PBMCs, cultured in vitro. Receptors were obtained from a human donor in good health. Each CDR3 is given without its conserved first and last residue. Rows may omit the clone size; those that give it use once, few, many or a size class.

clone size	J gene	V gene	CDR3 protein
.	TRBJ1-6	TRBV6-5	ASSSARGGRNSPLH
.	TRBJ1-2	TRBV7-2	ASSLAEGQVGDYGYT
once	TRBJ2-3	TRBV6-4	ASSVREAGPDTQY
once	TRBJ2-7	TRBV20-1	SASSGLADRSYEQY
once	TRBJ1-4	TRBV2	ASERDRANNEKLF
.	TRBJ2-7	TRBV18	ASSPYSAGSYEQY
.	TRBJ2-5	TRBV5-1	ASSPRTSGGEETQY
.	TRBJ2-1	TRBV2	ASRENSYNEQF
.	TRBJ2-1	TRBV19	ASSIPASSYNEQF
.	TRBJ1-1	TRBV5-1	ASSPWTGASVLTEAF
.	TRBJ1-2	TRBV18	ASSPRSTDYGYT
.	TRBJ1-2	TRBV7-9	ASSLVDRGYT
.	TRBJ2-7	TRBV29-1	SVTPGQASYEQY
.	TRBJ2-5	TRBV19	ASRFWDRDQETQY
.	TRBJ2-2	TRBV5-1	ASSLGVRGATGELF
.	TRBJ2-7	TRBV7-2	ASSSPTYEQY
.	TRBJ1-5	TRBV5-8	ASRYNREVGPQH
.	TRBJ2-2	TRBV6-5	ASGRENTGELF
.	TRBJ1-5	TRBV3-1/TRBV3-2	ASSQGRAGQPQH
.	TRBJ2-7	TRBV4-3	ASSQLLDRAEQY
few	TRBJ2-7	TRBV4-1	ASSQRTGVGEQY
.	TRBJ2-3	TRBV11-2	ASSLGSSSDTQY
.	TRBJ1-2	TRBV27	ASSLARSNYGYT
.	TRBJ1-1	TRBV9	ASSVAEGEAF
once	TRBJ2-7	TRBV7-2	ASSLSGVSYEQY
.	TRBJ1-1	TRBV28	ASSLPQGNTEAF
.	TRBJ1-6	TRBV3-1/TRBV3-2	ASSLGAGTGDSPLH
few	TRBJ1-1	TRBV19	ASKARLSDTEAF
.	TRBJ1-1	TRBV4-3	ASSQDIYRGYDPTEAF
.	TRBJ2-1	TRBV13	ASSLAPPRLAGAWNEQF
.	TRBJ1-5	TRBV18	ASGQVSNQPQH
.	TRBJ1-2	TRBV14	ASSPGAGWYGYT
.	TRBJ2-7	TRBV6-6	ASRAGTSDEQY
.	TRBJ1-1	TRBV28	ASSLWNSGVPDREAF
.	TRBJ2-5	TRBV2	AGGPTQETQY
.	TRBJ2-7	TRBV12-3/TRBV12-4	ASYYEQY
.	TRBJ2-5	TRBV4-3	ASSQGGQGLETQY
.	TRBJ1-3	TRBV9	ASSRTTGEGNTIY
.	TRBJ1-2	TRBV7-9	ASSLEQLFGYT
.	TRBJ1-4	TRBV25-1	ASSERWNEKLF
.	TRBJ2-3	TRBV7-2	ASSQAREDTQY
.	TRBJ2-1	TRBV5-1	ASSWGPTSSAGEQF
few	TRBJ2-2	TRBV3-1/TRBV3-2	ASSQEGQGLWTGELF
.	TRBJ2-2	TRBV6-2/TRBV6-3	ASSKAGELF
.	TRBJ1-2	TRBV25-1	ASSDRDREGGYT
.	TRBJ2-1	TRBV2	ASTRTSGRGLF
few	TRBJ2-7	TRBV27	ASSLPGRLEQY
.	TRBJ2-5	TRBV14	ASSHGQRGGRRAQY
.	TRBJ2-3	TRBV9	ASSGTGTSGADTQY
.	TRBJ2-3	TRBV6-6	ASSSYGPGADTQY
few	TRBJ1-3	TRBV5-1	ASSARTGFGNTIY
.	TRBJ2-7	TRBV7-2	ASSLGTGDLYEQY
.	TRBJ2-7	TRBV9	ASSVETGQSYEQY